The 4 T cell receptor beta chains listed next were all sequenced from one sample in a study of CD8 T cells in Susac syndrome (dated by TCRdb to about 2019). The method was the immunoSEQ multiplex PCR assay. RNA was extracted using the RNeasy kit, and about 0.5 to 1 ug of the RNA was reverse transcribed with random hexamers. Through fastp at Q25 and MiXCR, TCRdb rebuilt clones from the public reads, retaining in-frame beta chains. Identical CDR3 protein sequences are pooled into one entry, listed with their most common genes and DNA. A total of 250,000 to 300,000 distinct CDR3 sequences appear in this sample, 75% to 85% of them only once. The top ten constitute around 0.21% of the sample. The sample was CD8+ T cells from PBMCs. These receptors were obtained from a human donor with multiple sclerosis.

The rearrangement links TRBV29-1 to TRBJ2-7; 10 bases fit TRBD1. Per the germline V gene, CDR1 is SQVTM and CDR2 is ANQGSEA. Trimming cost V 5 bases and J 3 bases; bases outside gene matches: 7. The CDR3 is 14 residues long. DNA for the CDR3: TGCAGCGTTCTATTGGGACAGGGGAACTACGAGCAGTACTTC. This gives the protein CSVLLGQGNYEQYF.

The V and J genes are TRBV7-9 and TRBJ2-1, with D unresolved. The germline gives CDR1 SEHNR, CDR2 FQNEAQ (reference sequence). V shed 3 bases and J shed 5 bases, with 14 bases lying between them. CDR3 length: 15 amino acids. CDR3 DNA sequence: TGTGCCAGCAGCTTCCCTAGTAATGACGACAATGAGCAGTTCTTC. It encodes CASSFPSNDDNEQFF.

The chain recombines TRBV5-1 with TRBJ2-3, with 10 bases aligning to TRBD2. The V gene end was trimmed by 6 bases and the J gene end by 2 bases; junction bases not matched to a gene: 9. Germline CDR1 reads SGHRS; CDR2 reads YFSETQ. The CDR3 has 16 residues. CDR3 DNA sequence: TGCGCCAGCATTCTGGCTAGCGGGAGTACCACAGATACGCAGTATTTT. Protein sequence: CASILASGSTTDTQYF.

The chain combines TRBV12-5 with TRBJ1-1; D uncertain. Germline V lookup: CDR1 LGHNT, CDR2 FRNRAP. Trimming cost V 1 base and J 0 bases, with 9 bases left between them. The CDR3 length is 15 residues. The chain's CDR3 is CASGLDLGMNTEAFF. The CDR3 coding sequence is TGTGCTAGTGGTTTGGATCTGGGGATGAACACTGAAGCTTTCTTT.